This TCR beta chain was recovered during a study of T cell responses to AZD1222 COVID-19 vaccine. The assay was immunoSEQ multiplex PCR, and TCRdb's table has in-frame clones only and misses some. The table has 150,000 to 200,000 clones, under 95% seen once; the top ten hold 1.2% to 1.5%. The CDR3 runs to 15 residues. Germline-derived CDR1 and CDR2 are SGHKS and YYEKEE (reference sequence). The germline V and J ends were trimmed by 0 bases and 4 bases, with 12 bases remaining between them. The material was peripheral blood, obtained on day 0 of AZD1222 vaccination. The receptor was derived from an adult in good health. The genes are TRBV5-5 and TRBJ2-3, with unresolved D. The CDR3 sequence: CASSLGVAAPDTQYF. In nucleotides, the CDR3 is TGTGCCAGCAGCTTGGGGGTTGCGGCCCCAGATACGCAGTATTTT. The complete variable domain, with remaining parts taken from reference TRBV5-5 and TRBJ2-3, reads DAGVTQSPTHLIKTRGQQVTLRCSPISGHKSVSWYQQVLGQGPQFIFQYYEKEERGRGNFPDRFSARQFPNYSSELNVNALLLGDSALYLCASSLGVAAPDTQYFGPGTRLTVL.